This record concerns one T cell receptor beta chain sequence. Antigen: not known. This sample stems from a study of CD8+CD57+ T cells in acquired aplastic anemia. Turning to the study itself: DNA per sorted CD4+ or CD8+ sample ranged about 0.17 to 30 ug, averaging 3.2 ug. Study outcomes and limitations: CD8+ Simpson's diversity did not differ significantly between patients and controls. Twenty-nine shared CD8+ CDR3s appeared highly expressed within patients' immunodominant clones.

Germline CDR1 is KGHDR and CDR2 is SFDVKD. Trimming shortened V by 0 bases and J by 3 bases, and 17 bases separated the two germline ends. The CDR3 contains 17 residues. Investigators profiled TCR beta VDJ and CDR3 from genomic DNA template. In TCRdb, the reads were re-called with MiXCR into one record per CDR3 protein. Counted here are under 200,000 distinct CDR3 sequences, 40% to 50% occurring once; the ten biggest clones make up approximately 2.9%. All patients picked for sequencing had shown, by flow cytometry, an expansion of CD8+CD57+ cells. Every patient had severe acquired aplastic anemia. This sequence joins TRBV24-1 and TRBJ2-7; D gene unclear. This clonotype was obtained from a human donor with aplastic anemia. What was sequenced was sorted CD4+, CD8+, or CD8+CD57+ T cells (not recorded which) from PBMCs. CDR3 sequence (DNA): TGTGCCACCAGTGATTTGCAGGAAAGCAGGCGCTACTACGAGCAGTACTTC. This translates into CATSDLQESRRYYEQYF.